This is a list of T cell receptor beta chains from one sample in a study of technical replicates of blood from several donors. The data were produced by immunoSEQ multiplex PCR, yet TCRdb's version contains in-frame clones alone and is incomplete. Here the sample spans about 100,000 clones, roughly 94% being singletons. Sequences were obtained from T cells isolated from PBMCs. The source of these receptors is a human donor in good health. Both conserved end residues are part of each CDR3. The D gene is left open where the match is weak. Rows give clone size only sometimes, using once, few, many, or a class for an expanded clone.

NA	TRBJ1-4	TRBV18	NA	CASSENQGGEKLFF	TGTGCCAGCTCGGAAAACCAGGGTGGAGAAAAACTGTTTTTT
NA	TRBJ2-7	TRBV5-1	TRBD2	CASSFNSGSSYEQYF	TGCGCCAGCAGCTTCAATAGCGGGAGCTCCTACGAGCAGTACTTC
NA	TRBJ1-5	TRBV28	TRBD1	CASHQGAFGNQPQHF	TGTGCCAGCCATCAGGGGGCTTTTGGCAATCAGCCCCAGCATTTT
NA	TRBJ2-1	TRBV7-9	NA	CASSSYPNYNEQFF	TGTGCCAGCAGCTCCTACCCGAACTACAATGAGCAGTTCTTC
NA	TRBJ2-5	TRBV10-3	TRBD2	CATRPFAGGPFVETQYF	TGTGCCACCCGGCCCTTTGCGGGAGGGCCGTTTGTGGAGACCCAGTACTTC
NA	TRBJ1-1	TRBV5-1	NA	CASSPLSQETDEAFF	TGCGCCAGCAGCCCCTTGAGTCAGGAAACCGATGAAGCTTTCTTT
NA	TRBJ1-2	TRBV2	NA	CASSVNRDYGYTF	TGTGCCAGCAGTGTCAACAGGGACTATGGCTACACCTTC
NA	TRBJ1-1	TRBV5-5	NA	CASSLSVGRIAEAFF	TGTGCCAGCAGCTTGTCGGTTGGCAGGATCGCTGAAGCTTTCTTT
NA	TRBJ2-1	TRBV28	NA	CAAAEPNEQFF	TGTGCCGCCGCGGAGCCCAATGAGCAGTTCTTC
few	TRBJ1-1	TRBV29-1	TRBD1	CSVETGVEAFF	TGCAGCGTTGAGACAGGGGTTGAAGCTTTCTTT
NA	TRBJ2-7	TRBV7-8	NA	CASSLALQGPSAWQYF	TGTGCCAGCAGCTTAGCGTTACAGGGTCCCTCTGCGTGGCAGTACTTC
NA	TRBJ1-1	TRBV11-2	NA	CASSGRGRAFF	TGTGCCAGCTCCGGGCGGGGGAGAGCTTTCTTT
NA	TRBJ2-1	TRBV11-3	NA	CASSLLVYNEQFF	TGTGCCAGCAGCTTATTAGTCTACAATGAGCAGTTCTTC
NA	TRBJ2-2	TRBV10-3	NA	CATRLGISQSDGELFF	TGTGCCACACGTCTCGGGATCTCCCAAAGCGACGGGGAGCTGTTTTTT
NA	TRBJ1-4	TRBV5-4	NA	CASSLAYGDEKLFF	TGTGCCAGCAGCTTGGCGTACGGGGATGAAAAACTGTTTTTT
NA	TRBJ1-1	TRBV11-3	NA	CASSLGGRPEAFF	TGTGCCAGCAGCTTGGGCGGGAGGCCTGAAGCTTTCTTT
few	TRBJ1-1	TRBV7-9	NA	CASSPQAGTKAFF	TGTGCCAGCAGCCCCCAGGCCGGGACAAAAGCTTTCTTT
NA	TRBJ1-6	TRBV19	TRBD1	CASSISGQGRNSPLHF	TGTGCCAGTAGTATCTCGGGACAGGGGAGAAATTCACCCCTCCACTTT
few	TRBJ1-1	TRBV6-6	NA	CASRYGTEAFF	TGTGCCAGCAGATATGGGACAGAAGCTTTCTTT
NA	TRBJ1-1	TRBV6-5	TRBD1	CASILTGRDTEAFF	TGTGCCAGCATCCTGACAGGGCGTGACACTGAAGCTTTCTTT
many	TRBJ1-1	TRBV9	TRBD1	CASSVTGGLNTEAFF	TGTGCCAGCAGCGTCACAGGGGGCCTCAACACTGAAGCTTTCTTT
NA	TRBJ1-5	TRBV19	NA	CASTPTPGAGAHNQPQHF	TGTGCCAGTACCCCCACCCCGGGGGCGGGAGCCCACAATCAGCCCCAGCATTTT
NA	TRBJ2-7	TRBV7-9	NA	CASRPHRESSYEQYF	TGTGCCAGCCGTCCACACAGGGAGAGCTCCTACGAGCAGTACTTC
NA	TRBJ1-5	TRBV5-1	NA	CASPRQGALYNQPQHF	TGCGCCAGCCCCAGGCAAGGTGCCCTATACAATCAGCCCCAGCATTTT